Reported below is one T cell receptor (beta chain). The data are from a study of blood T cell repertoires in COVID-19. Germline values: CDR1 SGHNT, CDR2 YYREEE (reference sequence). J was trimmed by 0 bases and V by 3 bases; bases with no gene match: 3. This CDR3 region has 15 residues. The repertoire was sequenced with immunoSEQ multiplex PCR; TCRdb's copy has only in-frame clones and lacks some. The sample includes roughly 260,000 clones, roughly nine tenths of them seen just once. The rearrangement uses TRBV5-4 and TRBJ1-2; 9 nucleotides align to TRBD1. This TCR came from a man aged 40-55 years who had recovered from COVID-19. The sample comprised peripheral blood. The CDR3 loop is CASSSRQGANYGYTF. The CDR3 bases are TGTGCCAGCAGCTCCCGACAGGGGGCTAACTATGGCTACACCTTC.